This T cell receptor beta chain is from a study of T-cell memory formation after mild COVID-19. Overall study findings and caveats: A balance of CD4 and CD8 characterized clones contracting day 15 to 85, whereas later expanders leaned CD4+. Pre-infection memory already had some responding clones, implying cross-reactive memory joined.

TCRdb re-analysed the 5' RACE reads in MiXCR, keeping a single row per CDR3 protein. The sample has 550,000 to 700,000 distinct CDR3 sequences; around 17% are singletons. The CDR3 covers 16 residues. Germline loops: CDR1 SEHNR, CDR2 FQNEAQ (reference sequence). V was shortened by 2 bases and J by 6 bases, with 19 bases between the two germline ends. With respect to this clonotype: Its specificity is not known.

This TCR was recovered from an adult woman who had mild COVID-19 (a few samples of this study predate the infection). Cell type and time point are not known. V gene TRBV7-9 combines with J gene TRBJ1-2; D might be TRBD1 (5 bases). The specimen was PBMCs or a T cell subset sorted from them (not recorded which). The CDR3 reads CASSLTGPSVWHGYTF. The CDR3 DNA reads TGTGCCAGCAGCTTAACAGGCCCGTCGGTCTGGCATGGCTACACCTTC.